This is a list of T cell receptor beta chains from one sample in a study of response to subunit inactivated influenza vaccine. MiXCR, run by TCRdb on the RT-PCR reads, gives a single entry per CDR3 protein. The data hold about half a million distinct CDR3 sequences, with around 25% observed a single time. This specimen consisted of CD4+ T cells sorted from PBMCs, obtained about 5 days after vaccination. These receptors were taken from a man in his fifties who received an inactivated influenza vaccine. Each CDR3 is given with its conserved first and last residue.

>TRBV7-2|16|TRBJ2-6
CASSLVNRAGANVLTF
>TRBV20-1|14|TRBJ2-7
CSATEWGIAYEQYF
>TRBV20-1|14|TRBJ2-2
CSAPQGGNTGELFF
>TRBV15|15|TRBJ1-5
CATSRDHTGDQPQHF
>TRBV5-1|16|TRBJ2-5
CASRTRGGQNQETQYF
>TRBV10-1|16|TRBJ2-4
CASSETSGDLKNIQYF
>TRBV7-7|13|TRBJ2-7
CASSPGDYYEQYF
>TRBV6-2/TRBV6-3|15|TRBJ1-2
CASSYQTGWYYGYTF
>TRBV7-2|14|TRBJ1-1
CASSGAGWGTEAFF
>TRBV2|14|TRBJ1-1
CASLPQGSTTEAFF
>TRBV11-2|15|TRBJ2-6
CASSVSYSGANVLTF
>TRBV2|14|TRBJ1-1
CASRGHIRNTEAFF
>TRBV6-2/TRBV6-3|14|TRBJ2-1
CASLRTGVNNEQFF
>TRBV7-2|15|TRBJ2-3
CASSVTSGSTDTQYF
>TRBV7-3|16|TRBJ2-3
CASSLRGGTSGDTQYF